Below, one TCR beta chain is given with its context. Unmatched junction bases numbered 13, after V lost 0 bases and J lost 0 bases. This CDR3 is 20 amino acids long. The V gene's germline CDR1 is MRHNA and CDR2 SNTAGT. This entry belongs to a study of T cell changes during pregnancy in multiple sclerosis. The assay was immunoSEQ multiplex PCR, and TCRdb's table has in-frame clones only and misses some. Of tens of thousands of clones in the sample, 90% are singletons; the top ten hold roughly 10%. The material was CD8+ T cells from peripheral blood mononuclear cells, obtained before pregnancy. The J gene is TRBJ2-1, the V gene TRBV6-4, with TRBD2 matching 8 bases. The origin of this receptor is a female donor with multiple sclerosis, enrolled in a pregnancy study. CDR3 DNA sequence: TGTGCCAGCAGTGACTCGAATCGTCTAGCGGGTAGAAGCTCCTACAATGAGCAGTTCTTC. This sequence encodes CASSDSNRLAGRSSYNEQFF.